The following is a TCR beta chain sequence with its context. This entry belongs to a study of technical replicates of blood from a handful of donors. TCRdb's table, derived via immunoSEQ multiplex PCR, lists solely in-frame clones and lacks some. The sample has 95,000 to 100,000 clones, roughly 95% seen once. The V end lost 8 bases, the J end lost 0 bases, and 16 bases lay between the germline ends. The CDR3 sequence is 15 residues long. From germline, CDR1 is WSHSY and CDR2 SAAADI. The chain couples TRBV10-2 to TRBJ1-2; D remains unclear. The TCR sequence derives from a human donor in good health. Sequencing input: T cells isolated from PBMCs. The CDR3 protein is CASGFKPPANYGYTF. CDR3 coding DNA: TGCGCCAGCGGTTTTAAACCCCCGGCTAACTATGGCTACACCTTC.